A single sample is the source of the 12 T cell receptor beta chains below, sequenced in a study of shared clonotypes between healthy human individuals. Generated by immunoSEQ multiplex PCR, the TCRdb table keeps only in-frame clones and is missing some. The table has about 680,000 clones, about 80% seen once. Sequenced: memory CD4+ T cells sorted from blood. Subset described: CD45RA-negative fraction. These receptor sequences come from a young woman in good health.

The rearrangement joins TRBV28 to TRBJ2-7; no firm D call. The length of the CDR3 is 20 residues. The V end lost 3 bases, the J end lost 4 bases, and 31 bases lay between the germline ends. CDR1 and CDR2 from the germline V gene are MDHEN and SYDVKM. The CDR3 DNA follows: TGTGCCAGCAGTTTGCCCCTCATTCTCCGCGCAGGCCGAAAACCTTACGAGCAGTACTTC. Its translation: CASSLPLILRAGRKPYEQYF.

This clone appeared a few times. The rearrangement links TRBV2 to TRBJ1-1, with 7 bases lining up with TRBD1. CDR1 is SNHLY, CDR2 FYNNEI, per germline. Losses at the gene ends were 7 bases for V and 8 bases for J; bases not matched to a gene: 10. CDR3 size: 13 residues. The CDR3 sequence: CASNSGTVGEAFF. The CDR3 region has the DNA TGTGCCAGCAACTCCGGGACAGTCGGCGAAGCTTTCTTT. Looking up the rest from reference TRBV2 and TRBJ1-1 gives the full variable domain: EPEVTQTPSHQVTQMGQEVILRCVPISNHLYFYWYRQILGQKVEFLVSFYNNEISEKSEIFDDQFSVERPDGSNFTLKIRSTKLEDSAMYFCASNSGTVGEAFFGQGTRLTVV.

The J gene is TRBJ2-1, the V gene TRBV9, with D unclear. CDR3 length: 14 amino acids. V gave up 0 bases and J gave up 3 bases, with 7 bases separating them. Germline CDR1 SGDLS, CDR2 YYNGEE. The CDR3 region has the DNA TGTGCCAGCAGCGTAGAAAGTATCTACAATGAGCAGTTCTTC. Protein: CASSVESIYNEQFF.

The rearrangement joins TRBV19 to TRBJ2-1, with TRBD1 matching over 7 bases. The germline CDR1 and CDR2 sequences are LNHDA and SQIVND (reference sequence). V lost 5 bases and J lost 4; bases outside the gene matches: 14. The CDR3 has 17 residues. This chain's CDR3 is CASSEQGISGVYNEQFF. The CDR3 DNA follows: TGTGCCAGTAGTGAACAGGGGATCTCAGGGGTTTACAATGAGCAGTTCTTC.

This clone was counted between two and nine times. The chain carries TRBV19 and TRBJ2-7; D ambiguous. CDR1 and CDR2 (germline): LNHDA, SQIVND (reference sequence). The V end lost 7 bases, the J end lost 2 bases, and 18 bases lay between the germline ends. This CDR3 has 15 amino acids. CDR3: CASTMTHRQAYEQYF. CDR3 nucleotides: TGTGCCAGTACCATGACCCACAGACAAGCCTACGAGCAGTACTTC.

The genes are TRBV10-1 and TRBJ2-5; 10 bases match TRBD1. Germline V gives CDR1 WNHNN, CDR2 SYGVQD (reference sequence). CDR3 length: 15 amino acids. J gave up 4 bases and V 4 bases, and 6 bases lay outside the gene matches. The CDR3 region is CASSVQTGGPETQYF. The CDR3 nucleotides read TGCGCCAGCAGTGTCCAGACAGGGGGCCCAGAGACCCAGTACTTC.

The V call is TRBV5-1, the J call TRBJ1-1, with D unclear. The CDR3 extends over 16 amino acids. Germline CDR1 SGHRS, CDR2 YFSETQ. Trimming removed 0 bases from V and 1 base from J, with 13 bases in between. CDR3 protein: CASSLAVVSGNTEAFF. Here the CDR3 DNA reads TGCGCCAGCAGCTTGGCCGTCGTCTCAGGGAACACTGAAGCTTTCTTT. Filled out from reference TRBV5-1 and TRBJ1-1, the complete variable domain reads KAGVTQTPRYLIKTRGQQVTLSCSPISGHRSVSWYQQTPGQGLQFLFEYFSETQRNKGNFPGRFSGRQFSNSRSEMNVSTLELGDSALYLCASSLAVVSGNTEAFFGQGTRLTVV.

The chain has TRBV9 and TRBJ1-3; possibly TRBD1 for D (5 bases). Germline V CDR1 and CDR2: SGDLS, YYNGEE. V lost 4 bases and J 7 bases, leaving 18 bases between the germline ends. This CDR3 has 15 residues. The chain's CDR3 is CASSRVSGAENTIYF. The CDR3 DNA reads TGTGCCAGCAGCCGCGTCAGTGGGGCCGAGAACACCATATATTTT.

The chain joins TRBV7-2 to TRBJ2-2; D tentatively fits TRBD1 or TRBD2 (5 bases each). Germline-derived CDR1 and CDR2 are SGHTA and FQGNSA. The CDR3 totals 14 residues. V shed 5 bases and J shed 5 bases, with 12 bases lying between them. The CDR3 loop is CASSGGWGTGELFF. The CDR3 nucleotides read TGTGCCAGCAGCGGAGGATGGGGGACCGGGGAGCTGTTTTTT.

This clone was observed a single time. CDR3 sequence reads: CASSLSGASYNEQFF. The CDR3 DNA reads TGTGCCAGCAGCCTTAGCGGGGCCTCCTACAATGAGCAGTTCTTC. J is TRBJ2-1 and V is TRBV7-9; 8 positions agree with TRBD2. The CDR3 extends over 15 amino acids. Germline V CDR1 and CDR2: SEHNR, FQNEAQ (reference sequence). The J segment lost 0 bases and the V segment lost 5 bases, leaving 3 bases of the junction unmatched.

The CDR3 region is CAWSSPQYNEQFF. In DNA, the CDR3 is TGTGCCTGGAGTTCACCCCAGTACAATGAGCAGTTCTTC. This chain uses TRBV30 with TRBJ2-1; D remains ambiguous. The germline V gene encodes CDR1 GTSNPN and CDR2 SVGIG (reference sequence). The CDR3 loop spans 13 amino acids. V lost 2 bases and J 4 bases, leaving 9 bases between the germline ends.

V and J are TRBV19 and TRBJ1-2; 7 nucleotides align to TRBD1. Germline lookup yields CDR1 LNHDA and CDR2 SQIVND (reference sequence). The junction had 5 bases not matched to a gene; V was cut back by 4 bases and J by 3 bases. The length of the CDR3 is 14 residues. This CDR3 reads CASSTPGQDYGYTF. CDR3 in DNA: TGTGCCAGTAGTACCCCCGGACAGGACTATGGCTACACCTTC.